The rows below give T cell receptor beta chains drawn from one sample of a study of blood T cell repertoires in COVID-19. Repertoires were generated with immunoSEQ multiplex PCR, while TCRdb's copy carries only in-frame clones and drops some. This sample has about 190,000 clones; about nine tenths occur once, and the top ten carry about 7%. Sequenced material: peripheral blood. The receptors come from a man aged 40-50 years with acute or convalescent COVID-19. Each CDR3 is given with its conserved first and last residue. Fields, in order: clone size, J gene, D gene, V gene, CDR3 DNA, CDR3 protein. The D gene is left open where the match is weak. Expanded clones get a size class; other rows say once, few or many, or leave the size out.

clone_size: once; j_call: TRBJ2-7; d_call: TRBD1; v_call: TRBV5-1; cdr3_nt: TGCGCCAGCAGCTTGGGGCCGGGACAGGGGTCCTACGAGCAGTACTTC; cdr3_aa: CASSLGPGQGSYEQYF
clone_size: .; j_call: TRBJ2-3; d_call: .; v_call: TRBV4-2; cdr3_nt: TGTGCCAGCAGCCTAGCGTCCGGGAGCACAGATACGCAGTATTTT; cdr3_aa: CASSLASGSTDTQYF
clone_size: .; j_call: TRBJ1-6; d_call: .; v_call: TRBV27; cdr3_nt: TGTGCCAGCAGTTTTGGCGGTTCACCCCTCCACTTT; cdr3_aa: CASSFGGSPLHF
clone_size: .; j_call: TRBJ2-7; d_call: TRBD1; v_call: TRBV6-5; cdr3_nt: TGTGCCAGCAGAAAATGGGACAGGGTTAACGAGCAGTACTTC; cdr3_aa: CASRKWDRVNEQYF
clone_size: .; j_call: TRBJ2-1; d_call: .; v_call: TRBV7-6; cdr3_nt: TGTGCCAGCAGCTTAGCAGGGAGACATAACAATGAGCAGTTCTTC; cdr3_aa: CASSLAGRHNNEQFF
clone_size: .; j_call: TRBJ2-1; d_call: .; v_call: TRBV11-2; cdr3_nt: TGTGCCAGCAGCCATGGACAGAGCTCCTACAATGAGCAGTTCTTC; cdr3_aa: CASSHGQSSYNEQFF
clone_size: .; j_call: TRBJ2-3; d_call: .; v_call: TRBV27; cdr3_nt: TGTGCCAGCAGTTTAAGTTGGAGGACAGATACGCAGTATTTT; cdr3_aa: CASSLSWRTDTQYF
clone_size: .; j_call: TRBJ1-1; d_call: .; v_call: TRBV7-9; cdr3_nt: TGTGCCAGCAGCTTAGCAGGGGACACTGAAGCTTTCTTT; cdr3_aa: CASSLAGDTEAFF
clone_size: few; j_call: TRBJ1-1; d_call: .; v_call: TRBV5-1; cdr3_nt: TGCGCCAGCAGCTCCCGCTCGGGGGGCACTGAAGCTTTCTTT; cdr3_aa: CASSSRSGGTEAFF
clone_size: once; j_call: TRBJ2-2; d_call: .; v_call: TRBV5-4; cdr3_nt: TGTGCCAGCAGCTTGGGCAGGAACACCGGGGAGCTGTTTTTT; cdr3_aa: CASSLGRNTGELFF
clone_size: .; j_call: TRBJ2-5; d_call: .; v_call: TRBV2; cdr3_nt: TGTGCCAGCAGCAAGGACTATCCAGAGACCCAGTACTTC; cdr3_aa: CASSKDYPETQYF
clone_size: .; j_call: TRBJ1-1; d_call: .; v_call: TRBV7-2; cdr3_nt: TGTGCCAGCAGCCCCACCCCAGGGATCACTGAAGCTTTCTTT; cdr3_aa: CASSPTPGITEAFF
clone_size: once; j_call: TRBJ1-1; d_call: .; v_call: TRBV30; cdr3_nt: TGTGCCTTGACAGCGAACACTGAAGCTTTCTTT; cdr3_aa: CALTANTEAFF
clone_size: .; j_call: TRBJ2-5; d_call: TRBD1; v_call: TRBV11-2; cdr3_nt: TGTGCCAGCAGCCCCGACAGGGGGCGACAGACCCAGTACTTC; cdr3_aa: CASSPDRGRQTQYF
clone_size: .; j_call: TRBJ2-3; d_call: TRBD2; v_call: TRBV5-4; cdr3_nt: TGTGCCAGCAGCTTGATGGGACTAGGCTCCACAGATACGCAGTATTTT; cdr3_aa: CASSLMGLGSTDTQYF
clone_size: .; j_call: TRBJ1-2; d_call: .; v_call: TRBV4-2; cdr3_nt: TGTGCCAGCAGCCAAGATCTCGGGGGGGCGGTGAGCTATGGCTACACCTTC; cdr3_aa: CASSQDLGGAVSYGYTF